The clone carrying this T cell receptor beta chain has only one observation. What it binds is not known. As handled by the study authors: Junction-only sequences without quality scores were provided by ImmunoSEQ, so filtering was different. The method was immunoSEQ multiplex PCR; TCRdb's version includes in-frame clones alone and lacks a portion of them. V, J and clone size derive from that table, while D and trimming were established from the DNA sequence. The sample holds roughly 2 million clones, 90% to 96% seen once. The data belong to a study of shared clonotypes between healthy human individuals. Study in general: CD4 naive and CD4 memory each took three plates per donor, while CD8 naive took two and CD8 memory one.

Study observations and caveats: Naive subsets generally exceeded memory subsets in estimated richness.

The germline gives CDR1 SGHRS, CDR2 YFSETQ. V lost 0 bases, J lost 4 bases, and 13 bases lay in between. The CDR3 loop spans 15 amino acids. The genes are TRBV5-1 and TRBJ1-1, with TRBD1 as a possible D gene (5 bases). Sequences were obtained from naive CD4+ T cells sorted from blood. Subset specified: CD45RA+ positively selected. This receptor was identified in a man between 18 and 29 years old in good health. CDR3 region: CASSLAVAGFTEAFF. CDR3 DNA: TGCGCCAGCAGCTTGGCGGTCGCAGGGTTCACTGAAGCTTTCTTT.